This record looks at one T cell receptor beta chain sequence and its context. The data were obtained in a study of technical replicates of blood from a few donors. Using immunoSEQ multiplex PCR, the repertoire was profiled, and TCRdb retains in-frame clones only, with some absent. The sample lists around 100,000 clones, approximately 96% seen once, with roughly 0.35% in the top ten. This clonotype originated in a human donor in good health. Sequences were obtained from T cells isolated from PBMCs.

The CDR3 DNA reads as TGTGCCAGTAGGACCCCACAGGGTATTTCCAATCAGCCCCAGCATTTT. This encodes CASRTPQGISNQPQHF. This chain connects TRBV19 to TRBJ1-5, with TRBD1 as a possible D gene (6 bases). This CDR3 has 16 amino acids. Trimming stripped 6 bases from V and 3 bases from J, with 18 bases between. Germline CDR1 and CDR2: LNHDA and SQIVND (reference sequence).